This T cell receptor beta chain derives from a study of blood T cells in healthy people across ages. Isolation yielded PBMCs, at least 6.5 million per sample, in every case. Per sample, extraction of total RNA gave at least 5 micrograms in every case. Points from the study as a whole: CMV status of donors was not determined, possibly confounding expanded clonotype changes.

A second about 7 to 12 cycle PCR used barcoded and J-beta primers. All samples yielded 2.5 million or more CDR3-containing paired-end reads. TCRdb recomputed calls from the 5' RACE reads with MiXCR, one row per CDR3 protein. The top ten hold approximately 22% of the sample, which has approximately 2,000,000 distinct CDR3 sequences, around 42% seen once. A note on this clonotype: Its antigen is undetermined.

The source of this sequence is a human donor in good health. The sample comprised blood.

CDR3 sequence (DNA): TGCGCCAGCAGCCAAGTAGCAAGGGGGCCTGGTATGGAGACCCAGTACTTC. It specifies CASSQVARGPGMETQYF. The genes are TRBV4-1 and TRBJ2-5; 7 bases are a match to TRBD1. Germline V gives CDR1 MGHRA, CDR2 YSYEKL. The trim removed 1 base at V and 5 bases at J, leaving 13 bases unmatched. The length of the CDR3 is 17 residues.